Following are 32 T cell receptor beta chains from one sample sequenced in a study of T cell responses to AZD1222 COVID-19 vaccine. Method: immunoSEQ multiplex PCR; TCRdb's copy keeps in-frame clones and lacks some. The repertoire holds about 200,000 clones, 85% to 95% seen once, with roughly 1.3% in the top ten. Here the sequenced sample was peripheral blood, taken on day 0 of AZD1222 vaccination. Source of these receptors: an adult in good health.

DNA of the CDR3: TGTGCCAGCAGCTTAGTTGGGACAGAGACCTACGAGCAGTACTTC. Protein sequence: CASSLVGTETYEQYF. V usage is TRBV7-2 and J usage is TRBJ2-7; 7 bases are shared with TRBD1. V shed 1 base and J 2 bases; nucleotides not matched to a gene: 5. Germline V gene sequence: CDR1 SGHTA, CDR2 FQGNSA. The CDR3 has 15 amino acids.

This sequence joins TRBV2 and TRBJ2-7; weak D call: TRBD1 (5 bases). V lost 5 bases and J lost 5, with 10 bases in between. Germline V gene lookup returns CDR1 SNHLY and CDR2 FYNNEI. This CDR3 is built from 12 residues. CDR3 in DNA: TGTGCCAGCAGTACGACAGCACACGAGCAGTACTTC. It specifies CASSTTAHEQYF. The entire variable domain, with the rest obtained from reference TRBV2 and TRBJ2-7, is as follows: EPEVTQTPSHQVTQMGQEVILRCVPISNHLYFYWYRQILGQKVEFLVSFYNNEISEKSEIFDDQFSVERPDGSNFTLKIRSTKLEDSAMYFCASSTTAHEQYFGPGTRLTVT.

The chain carries TRBV20-1 and TRBJ1-1; 8 bases are shared with TRBD1. CDR1 and CDR2 (germline): DFQATT, SNEGSKA (reference sequence). The CDR3 consists of 11 residues. The V gene end was trimmed by 5 bases and the J gene end by 10 bases; junction bases not matched to a gene: 6. The CDR3 nucleotides read TGCAGTGCTCGTGACAGGGGCCGAGCTTTCTTT. Residues: CSARDRGRAFF.

The table lists this clone with a count of one. The chain couples TRBV7-3 to TRBJ1-1, with D hard to call. The CDR3 contains 14 residues. Germline V gene lookup returns CDR1 SGHTA and CDR2 FQGTGA. The V gene lost 5 bases and the J gene lost 1 base, with 11 bases spanning the gap. CDR3 protein: CASSPGMGNTEAFF. DNA of the CDR3: TGTGCCAGCAGCCCCGGGATGGGGAACACTGAAGCTTTCTTT.

V gene TRBV25-1 combines with J gene TRBJ1-6; unclear D gene. Trimming took 5 bases from V and 7 from J, leaving 15 bases between them. The germline gives CDR1 MGHDK, CDR2 SYGVNS. This CDR3 has 15 residues. The CDR3 reads CASSPGQTGNSPLHF. CDR3 bases: TGTGCCAGCAGTCCCGGCCAAACGGGAAATTCACCCCTCCACTTT.

This clone was detected only a few times. The rearrangement joins TRBV7-9 to TRBJ1-2; D gene unclear. Trimming stripped 1 base from V and 8 bases from J, with 17 bases between. CDR1 and CDR2 from the germline V gene are SEHNR and FQNEAQ (reference sequence). The CDR3 has 15 amino acids. CDR3 DNA sequence: TGTGCCAGCAGCTTAGTCGGCGGCACGGCAGGAGGCTACACCTTC. It specifies CASSLVGGTAGGYTF.

The chain combines TRBV5-1 with TRBJ2-4, with 7 bases identical to TRBD1. The CDR3 contains 14 residues. Germline V gene data show CDR1 as SGHRS and CDR2 as YFSETQ. Trimming removed 0 bases from V and 8 bases from J; junction bases left unmatched: 5. Here the CDR3 reads CASSLGQGLDIQYF. CDR3 in DNA: TGCGCCAGCAGCTTGGGACAGGGCTTGGACATTCAGTACTTC.

This clone was recorded only once. This chain links TRBV5-1 with TRBJ2-7; D is undetermined. Germline V gene lookup returns CDR1 SGHRS and CDR2 YFSETQ. V gave up 2 bases and J gave up 0 bases, with 9 bases separating them. The CDR3 loop spans 14 amino acids. CDR3 loop: CASSLTEGSYEQYF. CDR3 coding DNA: TGCGCCAGCAGCTTAACCGAAGGCTCCTACGAGCAGTACTTC.

The chain has TRBV29-1 and TRBJ2-7; the D gene is possibly TRBD2 (6 bases). The length of the CDR3 is 12 residues. The germline V gene encodes CDR1 SQVTM and CDR2 ANQGSEA. The germline V and J ends were trimmed by 6 bases and 1 base, with 10 bases remaining between them. As DNA, the CDR3 is TGCAGCGTAGGTAGCGGATCCTACGAGCAGTACTTC. As protein: CSVGSGSYEQYF.

The chain is built from TRBV6-4 and TRBJ2-6, with D perhaps assigned TRBD1 or TRBD2 (5 bases each). There are 18 residues in the CDR3. Germline CDR1 reads MRHNA; CDR2 reads SNTAGT. V lost 6 bases and J 0 bases, leaving 18 bases between the germline ends. The CDR3 bases are TGTGCCAGCAGCCCTGAGGGACCATATGACTCTGGGGCCAACGTCCTGACTTTC. Translation gives CASSPEGPYDSGANVLTF.

V and J are TRBV27 and TRBJ2-7, with a possible D match to TRBD1 (7 bases). The CDR3 totals 11 residues. The germline V gene has CDR1 MNHEY and CDR2 SMNVEV (reference sequence). Trimming stripped 5 bases from V and 13 bases from J, with 15 bases between. CDR3 nucleotide sequence: TGTGCCAGCAGTGGGAGGACAGGCGAATACTTC. Amino acids: CASSGRTGEYF.

This chain joins TRBV9 and TRBJ1-6; tentative D call: TRBD1 (5 bases). The CDR3 consists of 17 residues. Germline CDR1 SGDLS, CDR2 YYNGEE. V was pared by 4 bases and J by 7 bases, with 21 bases between. The CDR3 DNA reads as TGTGCCAGCAGCTCCCAACCGATGGGACGCTACAATTCACCCCTCCACTTT. It yields the protein CASSSQPMGRYNSPLHF.

The chain couples TRBV27 to TRBJ2-1; a weak D match, TRBD2 (6 bases). Germline CDR1 and CDR2: MNHEY and SMNVEV (reference sequence). The CDR3 extends over 13 amino acids. V dropped 5 bases and J dropped 8 bases, with 13 bases sitting between them. The CDR3 sequence is CASSALLADEQFF. The CDR3 nucleotides read TGTGCCAGCAGTGCCCTGTTAGCGGATGAGCAGTTCTTC.

This sequence joins TRBV27 and TRBJ1-2; D remains ambiguous. The CDR3 extends over 13 amino acids. Trimming removed 9 bases from V and 6 bases from J, with 17 bases in between. Germline CDR1 reads MNHEY; CDR2 reads SMNVEV (reference sequence). The CDR3 DNA sequence: TGTGCCAGTCTACAGCCGGGTGGGAATGGCTACACCTTC. It encodes CASLQPGGNGYTF.

The V and J genes are TRBV25-1 and TRBJ2-1, with a possible D match to TRBD1 (5 bases). The V and J ends lost 1 base and 6 bases respectively, with 13 bases between them. The CDR3 consists of 15 residues. Germline V gene data show CDR1 as MGHDK and CDR2 as SYGVNS. The CDR3 DNA reads TGTGCCAGCAGTGAATGGCAGGGTGGCGTCAATGAGCAGTTCTTC. Amino acids: CASSEWQGGVNEQFF. Combining the CDR3 with reference TRBV25-1 and TRBJ2-1 gives the whole variable domain EADIYQTPRYLVIGTGKKITLECSQTMGHDKMYWYQQDPGMELHLIHYSYGVNSTEKGDLSSESTVSRIRTEHFPLTLESARPSHTSQYLCASSEWQGGVNEQFFGPGTRLTVL.

The CDR3 spells CSVEEDRDEAFF. The CDR3 region has the DNA TGCAGCGTTGAAGAGGACAGGGATGAAGCTTTCTTT. The V gene is TRBV29-1, the J gene TRBJ1-1, with 8 bases fitting TRBD1. The germline gives CDR1 SQVTM, CDR2 ANQGSEA. Trimming at V came to 0 bases and at J to 7 bases, leaving 1 base not matched to a gene. The CDR3 spans 12 residues.

The chain carries TRBV18 and TRBJ2-1, with 16 nucleotides matching TRBD2. V shed 8 bases, J shed 2 bases, and the junction held 9 bases outside the gene matches. Germline CDR1 KGHSH, CDR2 LQKENI. The CDR3 sequence is 18 residues long. CDR3 sequence reads: CASRPGTSGGAPYNEQFF. The DNA of the CDR3 is TGTGCCAGCCGTCCCGGGACTAGCGGGGGGGCCCCCTACAATGAGCAGTTCTTC.

The V gene is TRBV7-8, the J gene TRBJ1-1; D is perhaps TRBD1 (5 bases). CDR3 length: 12 amino acids. Germline V gene lookup returns CDR1 SGHVS and CDR2 FQNEAQ. The ends were cut back, 5 bases at V and 5 bases at J, with 9 bases in the middle. The chain's CDR3 is CASSVRGTEAFF. The DNA of the CDR3 is TGTGCCAGCAGCGTTAGGGGAACTGAAGCTTTCTTT.

The rearrangement links TRBV18 to TRBJ2-1; D gene unclear. Germline assignment: CDR1 KGHSH and CDR2 LQKENI. CDR3 size: 11 residues. V was pared by 3 bases and J by 9 bases, with 6 bases between. DNA of the CDR3: TGTGCCAGCTCACCGCCGGGTGAGCAGTTCTTC. It yields the protein CASSPPGEQFF.

The CDR3 DNA sequence: TGCAGCACTTGGGACACTGGGACATACTTC. Translating gives CSTWDTGTYF. This chain links TRBV29-1 with TRBJ2-5, with a tentative D call TRBD1 (6 bases). Deletions cut 8 bases from V and 14 bases from J, with 18 bases between. This CDR3 has 10 amino acids. Per germline, CDR1 SQVTM and CDR2 ANQGSEA.

The CDR3 reads CASSLRGTSSGDEQYF. Here the CDR3 DNA reads TGCGCCAGCAGCTTGCGGGGGACTAGCTCGGGGGACGAGCAGTACTTC. The V call is TRBV5-1, the J call TRBJ2-7, with 9 nucleotides matching TRBD2. This CDR3 has 16 residues. CDR1 is SGHRS and CDR2 is YFSETQ in the germline V gene. V shed 1 base and J 5 bases; nucleotides not matched to a gene: 10.

The chain's CDR3 is CASSQGLVGQGFTEAFF. DNA of the CDR3: TGTGCCAGCAGCCAAGGACTGGTGGGACAGGGGTTTACTGAAGCTTTCTTT. V usage is TRBV3-1 (or the pseudogene TRBV3-2) and J usage is TRBJ1-1; 10 nucleotides agree with TRBD1. The CDR3 spans 17 residues. After removal of 1 base from V and 5 bases from J, the junction contained 10 bases not matched to a gene. The germline CDR1 and CDR2 sequences are LGHDT and YNNKEL (reference sequence).

The chain combines TRBV7-8 with TRBJ2-3; D unclear. Trimming removed 7 bases from V and 5 bases from J, with 16 bases in between. This CDR3 is built from 14 residues. From germline, CDR1 is SGHVS and CDR2 FQNEAQ. This chain's CDR3 is CASKASTSGDTQYF. CDR3 nucleotides: TGTGCCAGCAAGGCGAGTACCTCGGGAGATACGCAGTATTTT.

CDR3 region: CASSFGLGEKLFF. CDR3 coding DNA: TGTGCCAGCAGTTTCGGGCTCGGGGAAAAACTGTTTTTT. The chain is built from TRBV28 and TRBJ1-4; unclear D gene. Trimming shortened V by 3 bases and J by 8 bases, and 10 bases separated the two germline ends. Germline assignment: CDR1 MDHEN and CDR2 SYDVKM. The CDR3 has 13 amino acids.

This chain uses TRBV24-1 with TRBJ1-5; 12 bases are shared with TRBD1. CDR3 length: 18 amino acids. Trimming removed 9 bases from V and 0 bases from J; junction bases left unmatched: 11. In germline, CDR1 is KGHDR, CDR2 SFDVKD. CDR3 nucleotide sequence: TGTGCCACCGGACGAAAGGGACAGGGGGCGTATAGCAATCAGCCCCAGCATTTT. It specifies CATGRKGQGAYSNQPQHF.

The V and J genes are TRBV9 and TRBJ2-5; 9 bases are shared with TRBD2. This CDR3 has 17 residues. The V and J ends lost 0 bases and 5 bases, in that order; junction bases with no gene match: 11. Germline CDR1 reads SGDLS; CDR2 reads YYNGEE. The CDR3 coding sequence is TGTGCCAGCAGCGTAGGGAGTAGCGGGGGTAGGGGCGAGACCCAGTACTTC. Translating gives CASSVGSSGGRGETQYF.

This clone has only one observation. This chain uses TRBV7-6 with TRBJ1-6; 7 bases agree with TRBD1. This CDR3 contains 15 residues. Trimming at V came to 5 bases and at J to 10 bases, leaving 11 bases not matched to a gene. The V gene's germline CDR1 is SGHVS and CDR2 FNYEAQ. CDR3 protein: CASSKRTRGQSPLHF. For the CDR3, the DNA is TGTGCCAGCAGCAAAAGGACAAGGGGGCAATCACCCCTCCACTTT.

This chain links TRBV7-2 with TRBJ2-1; 7 bases fit TRBD1. J was trimmed by 4 bases and V by 5 bases; bases with no gene match: 8. This CDR3 contains 15 residues. Germline assignment: CDR1 SGHTA and CDR2 FQGNSA. Here the CDR3 DNA reads TGTGCCAGCAGCCCGCAGGGGGTTACATACAATGAGCAGTTCTTC. This codes for CASSPQGVTYNEQFF.

This chain uses TRBV6-5 with TRBJ1-1; D gene unclear. The CDR3 consists of 14 residues. Per germline, CDR1 MNHEY and CDR2 SVGAGI. The V gene lost 6 bases and the J gene lost 1 base, with 12 bases spanning the gap. The CDR3 here is CASSPSGGNTEAFF. The CDR3 DNA follows: TGTGCCAGCAGCCCATCCGGAGGGAACACTGAAGCTTTCTTT.

The rearrangement uses TRBV1 and TRBJ2-7. TRBV1 is a pseudogene segment. The CDR3 is made up of 13 amino acids. DNA for the CDR3: TGCACCAAAAGGGCGGTGGGTCCCTACGAGCAGTACTTC. This codes for CTKRAVGPYEQYF.

This clone was recorded once. The gene calls are TRBV7-8 and TRBJ1-5, with D possibly being TRBD1 (5 bases). The V gene's germline CDR1 is SGHVS and CDR2 FQNEAQ. V lost 2 bases, J lost 0 bases, and 11 bases lay in between. CDR3 length: 16 residues. DNA of the CDR3: TGTGCCAGCAGCTTAAGGGGCCGAGGTAGCAATCAGCCCCAGCATTTT. Translation gives CASSLRGRGSNQPQHF. The whole variable domain, filled in from reference TRBV7-8 and TRBJ1-5, reads GAGVSQSPRYKVAKRGQDVALRCDPISGHVSLFWYQQALGQGPEFLTYFQNEAQLDKSGLPSDRFFAERPEGSVSTLKIQRTQQEDSAVYLCASSLRGRGSNQPQHFGDGTRLSIL.

The rearrangement uses TRBV19 and TRBJ1-1; the D is unclear. Germline V CDR1 and CDR2: LNHDA, SQIVND (reference sequence). Trimming removed 7 bases from V and 1 base from J, with 10 bases in between. The CDR3 length is 13 residues. Written as DNA, the CDR3 is TGTGCCAGTAAGTGGCAGTCGAACACTGAAGCTTTCTTT. Translation: CASKWQSNTEAFF.